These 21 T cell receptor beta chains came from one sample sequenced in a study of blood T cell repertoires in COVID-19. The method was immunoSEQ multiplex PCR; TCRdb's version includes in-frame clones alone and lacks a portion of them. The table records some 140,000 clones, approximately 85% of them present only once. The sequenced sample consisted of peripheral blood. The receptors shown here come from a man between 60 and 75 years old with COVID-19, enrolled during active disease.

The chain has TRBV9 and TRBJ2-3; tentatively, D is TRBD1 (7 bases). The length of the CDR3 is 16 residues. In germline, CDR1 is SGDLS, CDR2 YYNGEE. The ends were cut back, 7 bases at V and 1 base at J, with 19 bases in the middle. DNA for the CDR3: TGTGCCAGCGATAGGGGGGACAGAAAGGGCACAGATACGCAGTATTTT. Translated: CASDRGDRKGTDTQYF.

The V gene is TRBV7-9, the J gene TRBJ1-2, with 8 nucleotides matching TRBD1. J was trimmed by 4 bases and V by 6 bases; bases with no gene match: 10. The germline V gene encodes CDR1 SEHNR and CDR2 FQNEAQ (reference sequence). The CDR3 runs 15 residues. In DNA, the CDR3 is TGTGCCAGCAGTCTCCAGGGGGCCCAAGCCTATGGCTACACCTTC. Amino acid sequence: CASSLQGAQAYGYTF.

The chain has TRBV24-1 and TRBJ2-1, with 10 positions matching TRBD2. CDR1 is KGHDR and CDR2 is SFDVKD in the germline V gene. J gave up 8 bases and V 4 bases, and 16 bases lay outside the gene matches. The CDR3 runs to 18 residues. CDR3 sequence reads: CATSDDRLAGAVPHEQFF. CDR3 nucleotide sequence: TGTGCCACCAGTGACGATCGTCTAGCGGGGGCGGTTCCCCATGAGCAGTTCTTC.

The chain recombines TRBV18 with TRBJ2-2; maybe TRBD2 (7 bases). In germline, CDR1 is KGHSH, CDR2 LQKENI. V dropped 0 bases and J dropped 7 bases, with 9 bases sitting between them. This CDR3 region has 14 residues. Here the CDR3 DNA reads TGTGCCAGCTCACCACCCGGGGGGCGCGGGGAGCTGTTTTTT. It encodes CASSPPGGRGELFF.

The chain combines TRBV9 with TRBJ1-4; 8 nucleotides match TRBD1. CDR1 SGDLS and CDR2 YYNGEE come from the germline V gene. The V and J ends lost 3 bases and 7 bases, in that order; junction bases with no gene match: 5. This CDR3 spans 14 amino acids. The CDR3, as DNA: TGTGCCAGCAGCGCGACAGGGGTGGTTGAAAAACTGTTTTTT. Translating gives CASSATGVVEKLFF.

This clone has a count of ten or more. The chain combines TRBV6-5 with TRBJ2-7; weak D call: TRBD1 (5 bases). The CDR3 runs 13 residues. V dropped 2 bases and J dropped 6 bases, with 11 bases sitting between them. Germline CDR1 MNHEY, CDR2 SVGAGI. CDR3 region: CASSYPGRGEQYF. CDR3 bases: TGTGCCAGCAGTTACCCAGGAAGGGGCGAGCAGTACTTC.

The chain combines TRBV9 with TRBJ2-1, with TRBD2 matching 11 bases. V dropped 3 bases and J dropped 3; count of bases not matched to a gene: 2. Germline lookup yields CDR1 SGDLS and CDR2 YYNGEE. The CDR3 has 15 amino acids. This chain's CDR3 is CASSEGLADYNEQFF. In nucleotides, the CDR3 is TGTGCCAGCAGCGAGGGACTAGCGGACTACAATGAGCAGTTCTTC.

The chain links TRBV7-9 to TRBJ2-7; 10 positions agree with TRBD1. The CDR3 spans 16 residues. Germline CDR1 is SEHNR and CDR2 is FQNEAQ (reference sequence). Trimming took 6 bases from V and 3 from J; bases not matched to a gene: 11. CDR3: CASSPAAGTGDYEQYF. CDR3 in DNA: TGTGCCAGCAGTCCAGCGGCTGGGACAGGGGACTACGAGCAGTACTTC.

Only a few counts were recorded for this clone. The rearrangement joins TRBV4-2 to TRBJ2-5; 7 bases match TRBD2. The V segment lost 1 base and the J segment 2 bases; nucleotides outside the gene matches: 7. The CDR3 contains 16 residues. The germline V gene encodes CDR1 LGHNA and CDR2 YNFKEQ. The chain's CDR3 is CASSQGSGVKQETQYF. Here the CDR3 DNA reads TGTGCCAGCAGCCAAGGCAGCGGGGTAAAACAAGAGACCCAGTACTTC.

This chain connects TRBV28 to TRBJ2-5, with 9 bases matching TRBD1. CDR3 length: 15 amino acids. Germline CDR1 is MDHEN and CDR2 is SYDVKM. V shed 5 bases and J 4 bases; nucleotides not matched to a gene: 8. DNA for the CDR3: TGTGCCAGCAGTGACGACCAGACAGGGGGAGAGACCCAGTACTTC. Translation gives CASSDDQTGGETQYF.

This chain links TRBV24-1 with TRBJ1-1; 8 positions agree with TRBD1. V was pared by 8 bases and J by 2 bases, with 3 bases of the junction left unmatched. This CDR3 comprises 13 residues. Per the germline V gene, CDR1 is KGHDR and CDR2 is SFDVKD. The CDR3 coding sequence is TGTGCCACCAAGGGACAGGACAACACTGAAGCTTTCTTT. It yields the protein CATKGQDNTEAFF.

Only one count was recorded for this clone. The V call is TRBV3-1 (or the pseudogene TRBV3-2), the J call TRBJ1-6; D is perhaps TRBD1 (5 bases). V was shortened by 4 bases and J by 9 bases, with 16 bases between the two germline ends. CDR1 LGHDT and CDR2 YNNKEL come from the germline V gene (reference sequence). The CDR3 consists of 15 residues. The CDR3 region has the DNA TGTGCCAGCAGCCTCGGGGGTGGGGGAGGTTCACCCCTCCACTTT. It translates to CASSLGGGGGSPLHF.

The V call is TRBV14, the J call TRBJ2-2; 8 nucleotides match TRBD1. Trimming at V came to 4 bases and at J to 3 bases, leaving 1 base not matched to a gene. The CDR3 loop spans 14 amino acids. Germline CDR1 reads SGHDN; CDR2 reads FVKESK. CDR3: CASSRQGHTGELFF. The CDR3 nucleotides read TGTGCCAGCAGCCGACAGGGGCACACCGGGGAGCTGTTTTTT.

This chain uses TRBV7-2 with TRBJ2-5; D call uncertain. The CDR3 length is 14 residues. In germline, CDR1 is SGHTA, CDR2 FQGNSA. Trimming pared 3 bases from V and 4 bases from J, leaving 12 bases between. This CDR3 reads CASSFVTQRETQYF. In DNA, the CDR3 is TGTGCCAGCAGCTTTGTGACCCAGCGAGAGACCCAGTACTTC.

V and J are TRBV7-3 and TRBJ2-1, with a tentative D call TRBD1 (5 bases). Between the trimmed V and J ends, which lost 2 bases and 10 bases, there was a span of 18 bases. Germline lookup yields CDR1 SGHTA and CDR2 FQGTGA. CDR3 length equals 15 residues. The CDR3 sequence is CASSLLPNDYREQFF. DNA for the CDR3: TGTGCCAGCAGCTTACTTCCTAACGATTACAGGGAGCAGTTCTTC.

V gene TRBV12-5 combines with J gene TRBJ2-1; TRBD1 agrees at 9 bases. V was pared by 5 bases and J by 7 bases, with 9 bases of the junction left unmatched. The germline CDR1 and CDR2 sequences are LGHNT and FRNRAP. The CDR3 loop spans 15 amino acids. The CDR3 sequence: CASGPGTGKRNEQFF. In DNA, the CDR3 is TGTGCTAGTGGTCCTGGGACAGGGAAGAGAAATGAGCAGTTCTTC.

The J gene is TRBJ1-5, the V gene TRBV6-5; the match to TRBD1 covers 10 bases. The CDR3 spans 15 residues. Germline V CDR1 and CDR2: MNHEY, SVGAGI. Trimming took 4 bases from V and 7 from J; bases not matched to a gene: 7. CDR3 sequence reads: CASSSRDRGHQPQHF. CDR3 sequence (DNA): TGTGCCAGCAGTTCCCGGGACAGGGGCCACCAGCCCCAGCATTTT.

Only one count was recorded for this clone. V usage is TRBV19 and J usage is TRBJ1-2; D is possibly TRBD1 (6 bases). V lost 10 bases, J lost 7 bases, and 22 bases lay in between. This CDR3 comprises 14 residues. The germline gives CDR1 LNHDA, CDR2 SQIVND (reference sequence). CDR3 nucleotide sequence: TGTGCCACCCAGGGAGGGGGAATCACCCTTGGCTACACCTTC. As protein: CATQGGGITLGYTF.

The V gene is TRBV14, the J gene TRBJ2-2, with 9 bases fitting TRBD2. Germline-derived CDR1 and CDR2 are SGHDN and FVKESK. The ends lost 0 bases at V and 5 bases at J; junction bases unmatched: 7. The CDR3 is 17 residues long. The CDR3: CASSQEWLAGRTGELFF. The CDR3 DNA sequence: TGTGCCAGCAGCCAAGAATGGCTAGCGGGAAGGACCGGGGAGCTGTTTTTT.

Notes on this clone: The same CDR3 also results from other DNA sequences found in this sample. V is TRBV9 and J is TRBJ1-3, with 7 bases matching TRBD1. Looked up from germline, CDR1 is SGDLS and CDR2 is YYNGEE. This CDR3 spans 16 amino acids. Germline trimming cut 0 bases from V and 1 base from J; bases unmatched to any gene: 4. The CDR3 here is CASSVVPGGSGNTIYF. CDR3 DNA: TGTGCCAGCAGCGTAGTGCCAGGGGGTTCTGGAAACACCATATATTTT.

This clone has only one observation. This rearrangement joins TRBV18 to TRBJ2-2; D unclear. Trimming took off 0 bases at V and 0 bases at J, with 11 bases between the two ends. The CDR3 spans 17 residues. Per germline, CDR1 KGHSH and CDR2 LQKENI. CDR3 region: CASSPPAVGPNTGELFF. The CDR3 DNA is TGTGCCAGCTCACCACCAGCCGTCGGTCCGAACACCGGGGAGCTGTTTTTT.